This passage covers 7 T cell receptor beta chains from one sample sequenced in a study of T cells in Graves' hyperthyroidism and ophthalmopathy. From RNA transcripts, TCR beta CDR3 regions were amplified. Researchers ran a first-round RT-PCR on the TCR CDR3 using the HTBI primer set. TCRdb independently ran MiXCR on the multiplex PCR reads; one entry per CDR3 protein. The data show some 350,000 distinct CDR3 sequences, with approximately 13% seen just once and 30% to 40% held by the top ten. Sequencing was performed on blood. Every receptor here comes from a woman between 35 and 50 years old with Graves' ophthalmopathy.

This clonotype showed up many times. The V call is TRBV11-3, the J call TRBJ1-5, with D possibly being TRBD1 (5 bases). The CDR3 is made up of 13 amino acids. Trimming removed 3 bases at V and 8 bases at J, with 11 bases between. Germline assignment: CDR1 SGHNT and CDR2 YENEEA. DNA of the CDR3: TGTGCCAGCAGCTTTGAGGGGAAGGAGCCCCAGCATTTT. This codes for CASSFEGKEPQHF.

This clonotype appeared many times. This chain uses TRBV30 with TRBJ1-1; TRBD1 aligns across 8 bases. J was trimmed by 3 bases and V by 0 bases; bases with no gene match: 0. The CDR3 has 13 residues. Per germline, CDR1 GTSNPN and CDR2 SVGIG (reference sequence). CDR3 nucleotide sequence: TGTGCCTGGAGTGTGACAGGGGACACTGAAGCTTTCTTT. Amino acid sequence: CAWSVTGDTEAFF.

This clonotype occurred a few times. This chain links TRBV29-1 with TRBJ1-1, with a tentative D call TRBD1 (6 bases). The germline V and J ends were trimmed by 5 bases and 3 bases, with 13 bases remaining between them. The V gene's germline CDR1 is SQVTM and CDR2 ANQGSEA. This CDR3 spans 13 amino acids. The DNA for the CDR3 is TGCAGCGTTACTGGGCAGGGGTACACTGAAGCTTTCTTT. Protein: CSVTGQGYTEAFF. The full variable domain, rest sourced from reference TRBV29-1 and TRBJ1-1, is SAVISQKPSRDICQRGTSLTIQCQVDSQVTMMFWYRQQPGQSLTLIATANQGSEATYESGFVIDKFPISRPNLTFSTLTVSNMSPEDSSIYLCSVTGQGYTEAFFGQGTRLTVV.

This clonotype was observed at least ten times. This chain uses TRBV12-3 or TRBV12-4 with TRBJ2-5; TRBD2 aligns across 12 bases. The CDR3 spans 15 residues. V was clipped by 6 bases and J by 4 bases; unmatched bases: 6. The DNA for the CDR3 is TGTGCCAGCAGCCGTCCGGGACTAGCGGGAGAGACCCAGTACTTC. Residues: CASSRPGLAGETQYF.

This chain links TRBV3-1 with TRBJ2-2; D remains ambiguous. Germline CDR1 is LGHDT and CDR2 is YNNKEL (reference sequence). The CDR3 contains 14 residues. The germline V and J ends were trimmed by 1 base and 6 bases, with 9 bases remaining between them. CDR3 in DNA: TGTGCCAGCAGCCAAGCGTACGGTTCCGGGGAGCTGTTTTTT. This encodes CASSQAYGSGELFF.

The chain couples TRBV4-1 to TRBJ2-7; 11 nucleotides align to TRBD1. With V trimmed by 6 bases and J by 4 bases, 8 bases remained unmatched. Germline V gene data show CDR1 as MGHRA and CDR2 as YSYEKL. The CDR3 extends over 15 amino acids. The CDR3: CASRRTGGEGYEQYF. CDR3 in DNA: TGCGCCAGCAGGCGGACAGGGGGCGAGGGATACGAGCAGTACTTC.

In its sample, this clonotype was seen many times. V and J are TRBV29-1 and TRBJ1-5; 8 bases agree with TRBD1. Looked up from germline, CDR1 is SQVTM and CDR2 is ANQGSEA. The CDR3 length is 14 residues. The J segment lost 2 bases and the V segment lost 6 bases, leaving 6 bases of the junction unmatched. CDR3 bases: TGCAGCGTAACTGCAGGGGGCGGCAATCAGCCCCAGCATTTT. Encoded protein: CSVTAGGGNQPQHF.